This entry lists 8 T cell receptor beta chains sequenced from one sample in a study of T cells in Graves' hyperthyroidism and ophthalmopathy. Amplification of TCR beta CDR3 regions was performed using RNA transcripts as template. HTBI primers were used for first-round RT-PCR of the TCR CDR3. TCRdb re-analysed the multiplex PCR reads in MiXCR, keeping a single row per CDR3 protein. The table lists 490,000 or so distinct CDR3 sequences, less than 20% of them singletons. Specimen: blood. The receptors were sampled from a man aged 40-50 years with Graves' ophthalmopathy.

In the case of this clonotype: At one boundary the junction diverges from the germline segment, which might be a read error. The chain recombines TRBV7-7 with TRBJ2-5, with 7 bases identical to TRBD1. There are 15 residues in the CDR3. From germline, CDR1 is SSHAT and CDR2 FNYEAQ (reference sequence). The CDR3 DNA reads as TGTGCTAGCAGCCCTCGACAGGGCCCTGGGGAGACCCAGTACTTC. Translation gives CASSPRQGPGETQYF.

This clonotype was counted only a few times. The V gene is TRBV19, the J gene TRBJ1-1; no reliable D call. Trimming took 3 bases from V and 0 from J, leaving 8 bases between them. From germline, CDR1 is LNHDA and CDR2 SQIVND (reference sequence). The CDR3 contains 14 residues. The CDR3 reads CASSISDLNTEAFF. The CDR3 DNA follows: TGTGCCAGTAGTATCTCCGACCTGAACACTGAAGCTTTCTTT.

The CDR3 protein is CASLTRTSGRVDTQYF. CDR3 coding DNA: TGTGCCAGCCTTACCAGGACTAGCGGGAGGGTTGATACGCAGTATTTT. V and J are TRBV6-1 and TRBJ2-3; TRBD2 matches at 15 bases. The CDR3 spans 16 residues. CDR1 and CDR2 from the germline V gene are MNHNS and SASEGT. V was pared by 8 bases and J by 6 bases, with 9 bases of the junction left unmatched.

This chain joins TRBV6-5 and TRBJ1-2, with 8 bases matching TRBD1. After removal of 4 bases from V and 8 bases from J, the junction contained 6 bases not matched to a gene. The CDR3 length is 13 residues. Germline V gives CDR1 MNHEY, CDR2 SVGAGI. This chain's CDR3 is CASSWQGAEGYTF. CDR3 in DNA: TGTGCCAGCAGTTGGCAGGGGGCGGAGGGCTACACCTTC.

This clonotype came up a few times. The chain couples TRBV30 to TRBJ1-6, with no clear D. Trimming cost V 5 bases and J 0 bases, with 11 bases left between them. CDR1 and CDR2 from the germline V gene are GTSNPN and SVGIG (reference sequence). The CDR3 sequence is 15 residues long. The CDR3 here is CAWEIGSSYNSPLHF. In DNA, the CDR3 is TGTGCCTGGGAGATCGGGAGCTCCTATAATTCACCCCTCCACTTT.

This chain joins TRBV18 and TRBJ2-3; 11 bases align to TRBD2. From germline, CDR1 is KGHSH and CDR2 LQKENI. Trimming cost V 2 bases and J 4 bases; bases outside gene matches: 11. The CDR3 length is 18 residues. The CDR3 sequence is CASSPVVTSGSLSDTQYF. CDR3 nucleotide sequence: TGTGCCAGCTCACCAGTGGTAACTAGCGGGAGCTTATCAGATACGCAGTATTTT. Looking up the rest from reference TRBV18 and TRBJ2-3 gives the full variable domain: NAGVMQNPRHLVRRRGQEARLRCSPMKGHSHVYWYRQLPEEGLKFMVYLQKENIIDESGMPKERFSAEFPKEGPSILRIQQVVRGDSAAYFCASSPVVTSGSLSDTQYFGPGTRLTVL.

CDR3: CSARAGGGGQPQHF. CDR3 DNA: TGCAGTGCTAGAGCGGGGGGCGGAGGACAGCCCCAGCATTTT. The chain couples TRBV20-1 to TRBJ1-5; a possible D gene is TRBD1 (6 bases). Trimming cost V 1 base and J 7 bases, with 14 bases left between them. CDR3 size: 14 residues. Germline CDR1 and CDR2: DFQATT and SNEGSKA (reference sequence).

This clonotype was recorded at least ten times. The gene calls are TRBV28 and TRBJ2-7, with D maybe TRBD1 (6 bases). The CDR3 has 15 residues. The germline V and J ends were trimmed by 6 bases and 1 base, with 16 bases remaining between them. CDR1 and CDR2 from the germline V gene are MDHEN and SYDVKM. As DNA, the CDR3 is TGTGCCAGCAGGTTTCCTAAAGGGGGATCCTACGAGCAGTACTTC. It translates to CASRFPKGGSYEQYF.